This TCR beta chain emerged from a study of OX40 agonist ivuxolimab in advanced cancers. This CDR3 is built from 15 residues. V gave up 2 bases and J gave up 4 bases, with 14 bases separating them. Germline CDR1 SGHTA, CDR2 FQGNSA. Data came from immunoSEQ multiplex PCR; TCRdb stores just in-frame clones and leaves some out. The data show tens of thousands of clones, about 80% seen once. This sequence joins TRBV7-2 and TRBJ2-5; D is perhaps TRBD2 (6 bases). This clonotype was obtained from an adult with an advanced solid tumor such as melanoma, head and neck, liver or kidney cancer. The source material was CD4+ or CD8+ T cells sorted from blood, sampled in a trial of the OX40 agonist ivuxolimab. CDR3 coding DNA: TGTGCCAGCAGCTTATCAACGGGAGTCAGAGAGACCCAGTACTTC. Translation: CASSLSTGVRETQYF. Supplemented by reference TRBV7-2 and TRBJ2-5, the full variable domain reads GAGVSQSPSNKVTEKGKDVELRCDPISGHTALYWYRQSLGQGLEFLIYFQGNSAPDKSGLPSDRFSAERTGGSVSTLTIQRTQQEDSAVYLCASSLSTGVRETQYFGPGTRLLVL.